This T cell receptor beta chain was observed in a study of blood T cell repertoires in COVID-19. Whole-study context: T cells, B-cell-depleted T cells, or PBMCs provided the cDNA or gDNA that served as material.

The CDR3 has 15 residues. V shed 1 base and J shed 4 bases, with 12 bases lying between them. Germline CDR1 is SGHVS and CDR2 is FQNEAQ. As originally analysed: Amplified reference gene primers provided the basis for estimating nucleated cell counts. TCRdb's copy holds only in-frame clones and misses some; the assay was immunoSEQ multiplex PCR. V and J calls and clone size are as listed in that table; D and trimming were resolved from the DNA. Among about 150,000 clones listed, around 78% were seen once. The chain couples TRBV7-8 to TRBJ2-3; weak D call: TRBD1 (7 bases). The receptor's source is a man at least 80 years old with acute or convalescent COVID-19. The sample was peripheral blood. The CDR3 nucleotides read TGTGCCAGCAGCTTAGTCCAGGGGGGTGCAGATACGCAGTATTTT. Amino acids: CASSLVQGGADTQYF.